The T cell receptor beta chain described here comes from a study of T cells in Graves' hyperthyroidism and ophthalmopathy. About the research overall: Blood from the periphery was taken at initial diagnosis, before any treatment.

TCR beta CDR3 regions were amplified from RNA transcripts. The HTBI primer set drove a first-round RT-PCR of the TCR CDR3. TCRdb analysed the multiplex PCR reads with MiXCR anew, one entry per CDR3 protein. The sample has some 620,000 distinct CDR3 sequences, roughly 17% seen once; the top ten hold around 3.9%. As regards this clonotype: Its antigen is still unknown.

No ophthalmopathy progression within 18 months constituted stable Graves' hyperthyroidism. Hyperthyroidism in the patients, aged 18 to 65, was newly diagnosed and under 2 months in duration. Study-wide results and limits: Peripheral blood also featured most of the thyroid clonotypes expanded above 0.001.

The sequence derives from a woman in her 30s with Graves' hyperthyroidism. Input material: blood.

CDR3 sequence reads: CSAIKGGTDTQYF. The CDR3 DNA reads as TGCAGTGCGATCAAGGGAGGCACAGATACGCAGTATTTT. The genes are TRBV20-1 and TRBJ2-3; D may be TRBD2 (5 bases). V lost 6 bases to trimming and J lost 1 base, with 11 bases between them. In germline, CDR1 is DFQATT, CDR2 SNEGSKA (reference sequence). The CDR3 is 13 residues long.